These 25 T cell receptor beta chains were sequenced from one sample in a study of blood T cell repertoires in COVID-19. Sequencing used immunoSEQ multiplex PCR; TCRdb keeps in-frame clones, though not all of them. The sample records some 300,000 clones, about 88% being singletons. Sequencing was done on a sample of peripheral blood. Receptor source: a woman in her 70s with COVID-19, enrolled during active disease.

The V and J genes are TRBV5-4 and TRBJ2-7, with 7 bases identical to TRBD1. The germline V gene has CDR1 SGHNT and CDR2 YYREEE (reference sequence). Unmatched junction bases numbered 9, after V lost 2 bases and J lost 7 bases. The CDR3 has 14 amino acids. This CDR3 reads CASSLTGADLEQYF. The CDR3 bases are TGTGCCAGCAGCTTAACAGGGGCCGACCTGGAGCAGTACTTC. The complete variable domain, with remaining parts taken from reference TRBV5-4 and TRBJ2-7, reads ETGVTQSPTHLIKTRGQQVTLRCSSQSGHNTVSWYQQALGQGPQFIFQYYREEENGRGNFPPRFSGLQFPNYSSELNVNALELDDSALYLCASSLTGADLEQYFGPGTRLTVT.

The V gene is TRBV24-1, the J gene TRBJ1-4, with D perhaps matching TRBD1 (5 bases). Germline V gene sequence: CDR1 KGHDR, CDR2 SFDVKD. The CDR3 has 14 residues. Trimming cost V 9 bases and J 5 bases, with 15 bases left between them. CDR3 loop: CATPSGGANEKLFF. CDR3 in DNA: TGTGCCACCCCATCGGGGGGAGCAAATGAAAAACTGTTTTTT.

V gene TRBV5-4 combines with J gene TRBJ2-1, with TRBD2 matching 10 bases. Germline V gene data show CDR1 as SGHNT and CDR2 as YYREEE (reference sequence). The V and J ends lost 3 bases and 4 bases, in that order; junction bases with no gene match: 10. The CDR3 runs to 17 residues. In DNA form, the CDR3 reads TGTGCCAGCAGCTCCTTGGTAGCGGGGGGCCAATACAATGAGCAGTTCTTC. Its protein product is CASSSLVAGGQYNEQFF.

The chain carries TRBV30 and TRBJ1-6, with 11 bases fitting TRBD1. This CDR3 is built from 14 residues. Per the germline V gene, CDR1 is GTSNPN and CDR2 is SVGIG (reference sequence). V gave up 2 bases and J gave up 10 bases; unmatched junction bases: 4. The CDR3 sequence: CAWSPGQGASPLHF. The CDR3, as DNA: TGTGCCTGGAGTCCAGGACAGGGGGCATCACCCCTCCACTTT.

The chain has TRBV15 and TRBJ2-3; TRBD2 agrees at 11 bases. Looked up from germline, CDR1 is LNHNV and CDR2 is YYDKDF (reference sequence). CDR3 length: 16 residues. The trim removed 2 bases at V and 5 bases at J, leaving 6 bases unmatched. This chain's CDR3 is CATSRPTSGGIDTQYF. CDR3 sequence (DNA): TGTGCCACCAGCAGACCTACTAGCGGGGGTATAGATACGCAGTATTTT.

The V gene is TRBV6-6, the J gene TRBJ1-2; D may be TRBD1 (5 bases). V lost 8 bases to trimming and J lost 2 bases, with 12 bases between them. Germline V gene data show CDR1 as MNHNY and CDR2 as SVGAGI (reference sequence). The CDR3 is 13 amino acids. Here the CDR3 DNA reads TGTGCCAGCCAGGGCCAACTCAACTATGGCTACACCTTC. It translates to CASQGQLNYGYTF.

This clone showed up just a few times. The chain has TRBV29-1 and TRBJ2-7; tentatively, D is TRBD2 (5 bases). The CDR3 length is 14 residues. Trimming pared 0 bases from V and 4 bases from J, leaving 13 bases between. The V gene's germline CDR1 is SQVTM and CDR2 ANQGSEA. The CDR3 DNA sequence: TGCAGCGTTGAAGATGTAGGAGGCGGATACGAGCAGTACTTC. Translation gives CSVEDVGGGYEQYF.

The sample holds a few counts of this clone. CDR3 coding DNA: TGTGCCAGCAGCCAAGCGGGGACAGGGTCTCGCAATGAGCAGTTCTTC. Encoded protein: CASSQAGTGSRNEQFF. J is TRBJ2-1 and V is TRBV7-2; 9 bases line up with TRBD1. The V and J ends lost 5 bases and 6 bases, in that order; junction bases with no gene match: 11. CDR3 length equals 16 residues. The V gene's germline CDR1 is SGHTA and CDR2 FQGNSA.

The chain is built from TRBV28 and TRBJ1-4; 7 positions match TRBD1. In germline, CDR1 is MDHEN, CDR2 SYDVKM. V shed 5 bases, J shed 7 bases, and the junction held 13 bases outside the gene matches. The length of the CDR3 is 16 residues. The CDR3 DNA is TGTGCCAGCAGTCTCGCCGGTGAGACAGGGAGTGAAAAACTGTTTTTT. Its protein is CASSLAGETGSEKLFF. Using reference TRBV28 and TRBJ1-4 for the parts outside the CDR3, the full variable domain is DVKVTQSSRYLVKRTGEKVFLECVQDMDHENMFWYRQDPGLGLRLIYFSYDVKMKEKGDIPEGYSVSREKKERFSLILESASTNQTSMYLCASSLAGETGSEKLFFGSGTQLSVL.

The rearrangement links TRBV4-2 to TRBJ2-3; 8 nucleotides align to TRBD1. V trimming: 0 bases; J trimming: 4 bases; junction bases outside the gene matches: 12. CDR1 and CDR2 from the germline V gene are LGHNA and YNFKEQ. This CDR3 spans 18 amino acids. The CDR3 nucleotides read TGTGCCAGCAGCCAAGAGTGGTTGTCAGGGGGCATTTCAGATACGCAGTATTTT. This sequence encodes CASSQEWLSGGISDTQYF.

This clone showed up just once. The chain uses TRBV5-4 and TRBJ1-6, with a tentative D call TRBD1 (5 bases). The germline V and J ends were trimmed by 5 bases and 10 bases, with 16 bases remaining between them. This CDR3 comprises 14 residues. Germline CDR1 is SGHNT and CDR2 is YYREEE (reference sequence). CDR3 coding DNA: TGTGCCAGCAGATCGTCGACAGAATCCTCACCCCTCCACTTT. Translating gives CASRSSTESSPLHF. Based on the CDR3 plus reference TRBV5-4 and TRBJ1-6, the full variable domain is ETGVTQSPTHLIKTRGQQVTLRCSSQSGHNTVSWYQQALGQGPQFIFQYYREEENGRGNFPPRFSGLQFPNYSSELNVNALELDDSALYLCASRSSTESSPLHFGNGTRLTVT.

This clone was counted a single time. V gene TRBV2 combines with J gene TRBJ1-1; 8 nucleotides match TRBD1. The CDR3 runs to 15 residues. Germline CDR1 reads SNHLY; CDR2 reads FYNNEI. After removal of 6 bases from V and 5 bases from J, the junction contained 11 bases not matched to a gene. The DNA for the CDR3 is TGTGCCAGCAGAGGGGGCAGGGGGCGGGAAACTGAAGCTTTCTTT. Translation gives CASRGGRGRETEAFF.

The V call is TRBV5-8, the J call TRBJ1-2; TRBD1 might be the D (6 bases). The germline V gene encodes CDR1 SGHTS and CDR2 YDEGEE. Trimming removed 0 bases from V and 3 bases from J, with 9 bases in between. The CDR3 length is 14 residues. DNA for the CDR3: TGTGCCAGCAGCTTGGATCAGGGGTACTATGGCTACACCTTC. Translating gives CASSLDQGYYGYTF.

The chain has TRBV18 and TRBJ1-6; TRBD1 might be the D (5 bases). CDR1 is KGHSH, CDR2 LQKENI, per germline. The CDR3 has 15 amino acids. V shed 2 bases and J shed 9 bases, with 14 bases lying between them. The CDR3 nucleotides read TGTGCCAGCTCACCAGGGCAGGGTAATATTTCACCCCTCCACTTT. Translated: CASSPGQGNISPLHF.

CDR3 sequence reads: CACAGGAYEQYF. The CDR3 region has the DNA TGTGCCTGCGCAGGGGGCGCTTACGAGCAGTACTTC. The chain combines TRBV6-5 with TRBJ2-7; 8 nucleotides agree with TRBD1. Per the germline V gene, CDR1 is MNHEY and CDR2 is SVGAGI. Trimming took 11 bases from V and 4 from J; bases not matched to a gene: 7. This CDR3 is 12 amino acids long.

The rearrangement joins TRBV6-4 to TRBJ1-6; no clear D gene. V shed 2 bases and J shed 10 bases, with 6 bases lying between them. Germline assignment: CDR1 MRHNA and CDR2 SNTAGT. The CDR3 is made up of 12 amino acids. CDR3 in DNA: TGTGCCAGCAGTGACGGCAACTCACCCCTCCACTTT. Amino acid sequence: CASSDGNSPLHF.

The gene calls are TRBV12-3 or TRBV12-4 and TRBJ1-1, with 9 nucleotides matching TRBD1. The CDR3 length is 11 residues. V lost 4 bases, J lost 14 bases, and 5 bases stayed unmatched. This CDR3 is CASSYGTGRFF. In DNA, the CDR3 is TGTGCCAGCAGTTATGGGACAGGGAGGTTCTTT.

This chain uses TRBV21-1 with TRBJ1-1; the DNA was not compared with TRBD1, the D call given in the table. TRBV21-1 is recorded as a pseudogene. The CDR3 extends over 17 amino acids. The CDR3 DNA is TGTGCCAGCAGCAGGCCTTCAACTCTTGACAGCAACACTGAAGCTTTCTTT. It codes for CASSRPSTLDSNTEAFF.

The chain has TRBV5-1 and TRBJ1-1, with a weak D call TRBD1 (5 bases). The ends were cut back, 5 bases at V and 5 bases at J, with 10 bases in the middle. The CDR3 extends over 12 amino acids. Per germline, CDR1 SGHRS and CDR2 YFSETQ. For the CDR3, the DNA is TGCGCCAGCAGAGGGGCGGAGACTGAAGCTTTCTTT. Its translation is CASRGAETEAFF.

The chain is built from TRBV19 and TRBJ1-3; D is undetermined. The V end was cut by 5 bases, the J end by 4 bases, with 18 bases between. There are 16 residues in the CDR3. CDR1 is LNHDA, CDR2 SQIVND, per germline (reference sequence). The CDR3 DNA follows: TGTGCCAGTAGTGAGCCTCGAGGAGACGGGGGAAACACCATATATTTT. Amino acid sequence: CASSEPRGDGGNTIYF.

The chain couples TRBV10-2 to TRBJ2-7; tentative D call: TRBD1 (5 bases). Trimming left V 3 bases short and J 2 bases short, with 8 bases between. CDR1 WSHSY and CDR2 SAAADI come from the germline V gene. This CDR3 has 13 residues. CDR3 loop: CASSEKGPYEQYF. CDR3 sequence (DNA): TGCGCCAGCAGTGAAAAGGGGCCCTACGAGCAGTACTTC.

The chain recombines TRBV6-2 or TRBV6-3 with TRBJ2-2; 9 nucleotides agree with TRBD1. J lost 5 bases, V lost 4 bases, and 14 bases had no gene match. The length of the CDR3 is 18 residues. Germline V gene sequence: CDR1 MNHEY, CDR2 SVGEGT. CDR3 residues: CASSLPSRTGGLTGELFF. In DNA form, the CDR3 reads TGTGCCAGCAGTTTACCTTCTCGCACAGGGGGCCTGACCGGGGAGCTGTTTTTT.

The chain uses TRBV7-8 and TRBJ2-3; D gene ambiguous. The CDR3 extends over 14 amino acids. The germline V and J ends were trimmed by 1 base and 2 bases, with 7 bases remaining between them. The germline V gene encodes CDR1 SGHVS and CDR2 FQNEAQ. The CDR3 loop is CASSLGAFTDTQYF. CDR3 nucleotides: TGTGCCAGCAGCTTAGGCGCATTCACAGATACGCAGTATTTT. Full variable domain (outside the CDR3, taken from reference TRBV7-8 and TRBJ2-3): GAGVSQSPRYKVAKRGQDVALRCDPISGHVSLFWYQQALGQGPEFLTYFQNEAQLDKSGLPSDRFFAERPEGSVSTLKIQRTQQEDSAVYLCASSLGAFTDTQYFGPGTRLTVL.

V usage is TRBV11-3 and J usage is TRBJ2-3; TRBD2 matches 11 bases. This CDR3 spans 18 amino acids. The germline V gene has CDR1 SGHNT and CDR2 YENEEA. V was pared by 1 base and J by 2 bases, with 8 bases of the junction left unmatched. The CDR3 reads CASSLGGLAGGLTDTQYF. CDR3 coding DNA: TGTGCCAGCAGCTTAGGTGGGCTAGCGGGGGGCCTCACAGATACGCAGTATTTT.

The V gene is TRBV7-9, the J gene TRBJ2-3; 10 positions match TRBD2. The V gene end was trimmed by 3 bases and the J gene end by 3 bases; junction bases not matched to a gene: 6. The V gene's germline CDR1 is SEHNR and CDR2 FQNEAQ (reference sequence). The CDR3 is 16 residues long. Here the CDR3 reads CASSFALAGGTDTQYF. In DNA form, the CDR3 reads TGTGCCAGCAGCTTCGCTTTAGCGGGGGGAACAGATACGCAGTATTTT. The entire variable domain, with the rest obtained from reference TRBV7-9 and TRBJ2-3, is as follows: DTGVSQNPRHKITKRGQNVTFRCDPISEHNRLYWYRQTLGQGPEFLTYFQNEAQLEKSRLLSDRFSAERPKGSFSTLEIQRTEQGDSAMYLCASSFALAGGTDTQYFGPGTRLTVL.